This TCR beta chain stems from a study of beta chain features in type 1 diabetes. Study conclusions and caveats: Across all four CD4+ subsets, people with type 1 diabetes showed modestly shorter TCRB CDR3s. Fewer insertions but more deletions were seen at VDJ junctions in type 1 diabetes patients.

TCRB transcripts that were expressed got sequenced, as all of the isolated RNA had been reverse transcribed. Assay: immunoSEQ multiplex PCR; the TCRdb copy retains only in-frame clones and omits some. The repertoire has approximately 600,000 clones, 9.5% to 15% of them found once; the top ten carry around 0.12%. CDR3 length: 12 residues. The V gene lost 1 base and the J gene lost 10 bases, with 11 bases spanning the gap. From germline, CDR1 is SEHNR and CDR2 FQNEAQ (reference sequence). Only a few counts were recorded for this clone. What it recognizes is unknown. The genes are TRBV7-9 and TRBJ2-7; maybe TRBD1 (6 bases). The receptor was isolated from a man aged 25-40 years with type 1 diabetes. Sample: naive CD4+ T cells from blood. CDR3 nucleotides: TGTGCCAGCAGCTTAGTCGGGACAAACCAGTACTTC. Amino acid sequence: CASSLVGTNQYF.